Presented here are 19 T cell receptor beta chains from one specimen sequenced in a study of T cell changes during pregnancy in multiple sclerosis. Sequenced by immunoSEQ multiplex PCR; TCRdb stores in-frame clones only, minus some. The repertoire holds about 52,000 clones, roughly 92% seen once, with roughly 0.71% in the top ten. Sequencing was performed on CD4+ T cells from peripheral blood mononuclear cells, taken in the third trimester of pregnancy. These receptor sequences come from a female donor with multiple sclerosis, enrolled in a pregnancy study.

The chain carries TRBV18 and TRBJ1-1, with 12 bases identical to TRBD1. V shed 5 bases, J shed 5 bases, and the junction held 6 bases outside the gene matches. Germline assignment: CDR1 KGHSH and CDR2 LQKENI. This CDR3 spans 15 amino acids. The CDR3 loop reads CASSRDRGRRTEAFF. DNA for the CDR3: TGTGCCAGCTCAAGGGACAGGGGGCGCAGAACTGAAGCTTTCTTT.

This chain links TRBV19 with TRBJ2-5, with a weak D call TRBD2 (6 bases). The V end lost 4 bases, the J end lost 0 bases, and 12 bases lay between the germline ends. This CDR3 spans 15 amino acids. The germline gives CDR1 LNHDA, CDR2 SQIVND (reference sequence). CDR3 sequence reads: CASSTGEAYQETQYF. In nucleotides, the CDR3 is TGTGCCAGTAGTACGGGGGAGGCGTACCAAGAGACCCAGTACTTC.

J is TRBJ2-1 and V is TRBV25-1; 9 bases line up with TRBD2. The CDR3 sequence is 13 residues long. Trimming took 5 bases from V and 10 from J; bases not matched to a gene: 6. Germline V gives CDR1 MGHDK, CDR2 SYGVNS. CDR3 DNA: TGTGCCAGCAGTACCCCCGGACTAGCGGAGCAGTTCTTC. The encoded protein is CASSTPGLAEQFF.

The genes are TRBV9 and TRBJ1-1; 7 bases align to TRBD1. This CDR3 region has 18 residues. V shed 3 bases, J shed 0 bases, and the junction held 14 bases outside the gene matches. Germline-derived CDR1 and CDR2 are SGDLS and YYNGEE. The CDR3 here is CASSAATWDRLMNTEAFF. In nucleotides, the CDR3 is TGTGCCAGCAGCGCAGCCACCTGGGACAGATTAATGAACACTGAAGCTTTCTTT.

This sequence joins TRBV5-4 and TRBJ1-1; D is undetermined. Germline assignment: CDR1 SGHNT and CDR2 YYREEE (reference sequence). Trimming removed 4 bases at V and 2 bases at J, with 12 bases between. The CDR3 has 14 amino acids. CDR3 DNA: TGTGCCAGCAGCCCCGGAGGCCCAAACACTGAAGCTTTCTTT. Translated: CASSPGGPNTEAFF.

The chain joins TRBV2 to TRBJ1-6, with D possibly being TRBD1 (5 bases). The ends were cut back, 11 bases at V and 0 bases at J, with 8 bases in the middle. The CDR3 extends over 13 amino acids. Germline lookup yields CDR1 SNHLY and CDR2 FYNNEI. CDR3 amino acids: CAGGSSYNSPLHF. The CDR3 region has the DNA TGTGCCGGGGGGAGCTCCTATAATTCACCCCTCCACTTT.

The chain carries TRBV4-3 and TRBJ2-7; 10 nucleotides agree with TRBD1. With 1 base clipped from V and 7 bases from J, the junction kept 13 bases outside the gene matches. There are 17 residues in the CDR3. The germline V gene has CDR1 LGHNA and CDR2 YSLEER. In DNA form, the CDR3 reads TGCGCCAGCAGCCAAGTGCACTCCGGGGACAGGGGTGGTGAGCAGTACTTC. Its translation is CASSQVHSGDRGGEQYF.

The genes are TRBV10-1 and TRBJ2-1, with 7 bases matching TRBD2. This CDR3 region has 13 residues. CDR1 WNHNN and CDR2 SYGVQD come from the germline V gene (reference sequence). The J segment lost 0 bases and the V segment lost 9 bases, leaving 2 bases of the junction unmatched. CDR3 region: CARGRGSYNEQFF. The DNA for the CDR3 is TGCGCCAGGGGGAGGGGCTCCTACAATGAGCAGTTCTTC.

In DNA form, the CDR3 reads TGTGCCAGTAGTCTATTACAGGGAGACACCATATATTTT. Encoded protein: CASSLLQGDTIYF. The chain joins TRBV19 to TRBJ1-3, with a possible D match to TRBD1 (6 bases). The V end lost 5 bases, the J end lost 8 bases, and 13 bases lay between the germline ends. CDR1 LNHDA and CDR2 SQIVND come from the germline V gene (reference sequence). The CDR3 loop spans 13 amino acids. Drawing the rest from reference TRBV19 and TRBJ1-3, the complete variable domain is DGGITQSPKYLFRKEGQNVTLSCEQNLNHDAMYWYRQDPGQGLRLIYYSQIVNDFQKGDIAEGYSVSREKKESFPLTVTSAQKNPTAFYLCASSLLQGDTIYFGEGSWLTVV.

The rearrangement uses TRBV2 and TRBJ2-2, with D possibly matching TRBD1 (5 bases). CDR1 is SNHLY and CDR2 is FYNNEI in the germline V gene. The V gene lost 5 bases and the J gene lost 4 bases, with 14 bases spanning the gap. The CDR3 runs 15 residues. The CDR3 region has the DNA TGTGCCAGCAGTCTTCAGGGTACGGGCACCGGGGAGCTGTTTTTT. It translates to CASSLQGTGTGELFF.

This chain connects TRBV7-9 to TRBJ2-2, with 8 bases identical to TRBD1. Germline V gives CDR1 SEHNR, CDR2 FQNEAQ (reference sequence). CDR3 size: 17 residues. Trimming cost V 2 bases and J 5 bases; bases outside gene matches: 10. The CDR3 reads CASSLYAGTGLTGELFF. In DNA form, the CDR3 reads TGTGCCAGCAGCTTATACGCTGGGACAGGACTAACCGGGGAGCTGTTTTTT.

The chain combines TRBV7-2 with TRBJ2-3; no firm D call. Germline CDR1 reads SGHTA; CDR2 reads FQGNSA. CDR3 length: 15 amino acids. The V and J ends lost 7 bases and 1 base respectively, with 15 bases between them. DNA for the CDR3: TGTGCCAGCACCCTACCTGCTTCTGGCACAGATACGCAGTATTTT. Residues: CASTLPASGTDTQYF.

The chain joins TRBV6-5 to TRBJ2-3; TRBD2 is a possible D gene (5 bases). Germline CDR1 is MNHEY and CDR2 is SVGAGI. The CDR3 contains 15 residues. Trimming stripped 2 bases from V and 4 bases from J, with 13 bases between. The chain's CDR3 is CASSYRGVDPDTQYF. In DNA form, the CDR3 reads TGTGCCAGCAGTTACCGGGGAGTTGATCCAGATACGCAGTATTTT.

V and J are TRBV11-1 and TRBJ2-7; 10 bases are a match to TRBD1. Per germline, CDR1 SGHAT and CDR2 FQDESV (reference sequence). J was trimmed by 6 bases and V by 5 bases; bases with no gene match: 10. The CDR3 has 15 amino acids. CDR3 sequence reads: CASSTGTGALSEQYF. CDR3 nucleotides: TGTGCCAGCAGCACAGGGACAGGGGCTCTTAGCGAGCAGTACTTC.

V usage is TRBV19 and J usage is TRBJ1-2; D remains unclear. V was trimmed by 5 bases and J by 8 bases, leaving 12 bases between them. Germline CDR1 is LNHDA and CDR2 is SQIVND (reference sequence). This CDR3 region has 12 residues. The CDR3 DNA follows: TGTGCCAGTAGTGAGGTTTTTCGGGGCTACACCTTC. Translated: CASSEVFRGYTF.

The CDR3 spells CASSPLGANVLTF. The DNA of the CDR3 is TGTGCCAGCAGCCCTCTTGGGGCCAACGTCCTGACTTTC. The rearrangement links TRBV7-6 to TRBJ2-6; D gene unclear. Trimming took off 5 bases at V and 3 bases at J, with 5 bases between the two ends. The CDR3 runs to 13 residues. The germline V gene has CDR1 SGHVS and CDR2 FNYEAQ. The full variable domain, completed using reference TRBV7-6 and TRBJ2-6, is GAGVSQSPRYKVTKRGQDVALRCDPISGHVSLYWYRQALGQGPEFLTYFNYEAQQDKSGLPNDRFSAERPEGSISTLTIQRTEQRDSAMYRCASSPLGANVLTFGAGSRLTVL.

This sequence joins TRBV27 and TRBJ2-7; TRBD2 matches at 8 bases. The germline CDR1 and CDR2 sequences are MNHEY and SMNVEV (reference sequence). The CDR3 runs 16 residues. V gave up 4 bases and J gave up 4 bases; unmatched junction bases: 12. CDR3: CASSYLVRGGWYEQYF. In DNA, the CDR3 is TGTGCCAGCAGTTACCTCGTACGGGGGGGATGGTACGAGCAGTACTTC.

This clone was seen once. The genes are TRBV19 and TRBJ1-1; 11 bases are shared with TRBD1. The germline gives CDR1 LNHDA, CDR2 SQIVND (reference sequence). Losses at the gene ends were 4 bases for V and 6 bases for J; bases not matched to a gene: 7. The CDR3 spans 15 residues. CDR3: CASSTWTGGFAEAFF. CDR3 in DNA: TGTGCCAGTAGTACCTGGACAGGGGGCTTCGCTGAAGCTTTCTTT.

The chain employs TRBV5-1 and TRBJ2-5; D gene unclear. CDR3 length: 13 amino acids. V was pared by 1 base and J by 1 base, with 5 bases between. Germline lookup yields CDR1 SGHRS and CDR2 YFSETQ. CDR3: CASSLNSQETQYF. CDR3 nucleotide sequence: TGCGCCAGCAGCTTGAACAGCCAAGAGACCCAGTACTTC.